This T cell receptor (beta chain) was recovered during a study of Ad26.COV2.S vaccination and SARS-CoV-2 variants. Treatment: roughly 20 received Ad26.COV2.S at low or high dose, single or two shots; roughly five received placebo; per-sample allocation not given. Following the first vaccine or placebo injection, samples were taken on day 63. The CDR3 covers 15 residues. Trimming took 6 bases from V and 0 from J, leaving 14 bases between them. Assay: immunoSEQ multiplex PCR; the TCRdb copy retains only in-frame clones and omits some. Altogether about 390,000 clones are present, around 85% being singletons, with the ten largest covering more than 3%.

Specimen: peripheral blood, collected in a trial of Ad26.COV2.S vaccine versus placebo. The chain joins TRBV23-1 to TRBJ1-1; D not resolved. TRBV23-1 is classed as an ORF, of uncertain function. The clonotype originates from a person aged 18-60 years who received the Ad26.COV2.S COVID-19 vaccine or a placebo. The chain's CDR3 is CASSSAGRLNTEAFF. The CDR3 DNA follows: TGCGCCAGCAGCTCTGCGGGCAGGTTGAACACTGAAGCTTTCTTT.